Listed below are T cell receptor beta chains from one sample, sequenced in a study of blood T cell repertoires in COVID-19. TCRdb's copy holds only in-frame clones and misses some; the assay was immunoSEQ multiplex PCR. This sample carries approximately 53,000 clones, 85% to 95% of them seen once, and the ten largest clones take about 8.9%. Specimen: peripheral blood. The receptors come from a woman over 75 with acute or convalescent COVID-19. The CDR3 runs from the conserved cysteine through the conserved F or W. The D gene is left open where the match is weak. Clone size appears in some rows only: once, few, many, or a class for an expanded clone.

v_call: TRBV5-1
j_call: TRBJ1-2
d_call: .
clone_size: .
cdr3_aa: CASSSQTGLAYGYTF
cdr3_nt: TGCGCCAGCAGCTCCCAGACAGGCCTCGCCTATGGCTACACCTTC

v_call: TRBV3-1/TRBV3-2
j_call: TRBJ2-7
d_call: TRBD2
clone_size: .
cdr3_aa: CASSLLAGLGEQYF
cdr3_nt: TGTGCCAGCAGCCTACTAGCGGGCTTAGGCGAGCAGTACTTC

v_call: TRBV4-1
j_call: TRBJ2-1
d_call: TRBD2
clone_size: .
cdr3_aa: CASSQGGLAGGPRVNEQFF
cdr3_nt: TGCGCCAGCAGCCAAGGGGGACTAGCGGGAGGGCCCCGAGTGAATGAGCAGTTCTTC

v_call: TRBV7-2
j_call: TRBJ1-1
d_call: TRBD1
clone_size: .
cdr3_aa: CASSFDGQVGSTEAFF
cdr3_nt: TGTGCCAGCAGCTTCGACGGACAGGTAGGAAGCACTGAAGCTTTCTTT

v_call: TRBV3-1/TRBV3-2
j_call: TRBJ1-2
d_call: .
clone_size: .
cdr3_aa: CASSQVGGALNGYTF
cdr3_nt: TGTGCCAGCAGCCAAGTAGGAGGGGCGCTTAATGGCTACACCTTC

v_call: TRBV7-8
j_call: TRBJ1-5
d_call: .
clone_size: .
cdr3_aa: CASSSRRDSNQPQHF
cdr3_nt: TGTGCCAGCAGCTCCAGACGGGATAGCAATCAGCCCCAGCATTTT

v_call: TRBV4-3
j_call: TRBJ2-7
d_call: TRBD1
clone_size: few
cdr3_aa: CASIFPAGTGREQYF
cdr3_nt: TGCGCCAGCATCTTTCCCGCCGGGACAGGGCGCGAGCAGTACTTC

v_call: TRBV27
j_call: TRBJ2-4
d_call: .
clone_size: .
cdr3_aa: CASSLWDSGSGAIQYF
cdr3_nt: TGTGCCAGCAGTTTATGGGACAGCGGGAGCGGCGCCATTCAGTACTTC

v_call: TRBV19
j_call: TRBJ2-2
d_call: .
clone_size: .
cdr3_aa: CASSPPRRLEYTGELFF
cdr3_nt: TGTGCCAGTAGTCCCCCCCGACGACTAGAATACACCGGGGAGCTGTTTTTT

v_call: TRBV5-4
j_call: TRBJ2-5
d_call: .
clone_size: .
cdr3_aa: CASSLVAQETQYF
cdr3_nt: TGTGCCAGCAGCTTGGTGGCCCAAGAGACCCAGTACTTC

v_call: TRBV27
j_call: TRBJ1-2
d_call: .
clone_size: .
cdr3_aa: CASSLSGGGGYTF
cdr3_nt: TGTGCCAGCAGTTTATCGGGCGGAGGTGGCTACACCTTC

v_call: TRBV5-1
j_call: TRBJ1-6
d_call: TRBD1
clone_size: .
cdr3_aa: CASSFGIQQGPLHF
cdr3_nt: TGCGCCAGCAGCTTTGGGATCCAACAGGGGCCCCTCCACTTT

v_call: TRBV30
j_call: TRBJ1-3
d_call: TRBD1
clone_size: .
cdr3_aa: CAWNPGTGMGGNTIYF
cdr3_nt: TGTGCCTGGAATCCCGGGACAGGGATGGGAGGAAACACCATATATTTT

v_call: TRBV7-9
j_call: TRBJ1-1
d_call: .
clone_size: .
cdr3_aa: CASSPLGHSNTEAFF
cdr3_nt: TGTGCCAGCAGCCCACTGGGACATTCGAACACTGAAGCTTTCTTT

v_call: TRBV10-1
j_call: TRBJ1-1
d_call: .
clone_size: .
cdr3_aa: CASRAKGQGSEFMDTEAFF
cdr3_nt: TGCGCCAGCAGGGCTAAGGGGCAGGGGTCAGAGTTTATGGACACTGAAGCTTTCTTT

v_call: TRBV7-2
j_call: TRBJ1-2
d_call: TRBD1
clone_size: .
cdr3_aa: CASSTGQGANGYTF
cdr3_nt: TGTGCCAGCAGCACTGGACAGGGGGCTAATGGCTACACCTTC

v_call: TRBV27
j_call: TRBJ2-3
d_call: TRBD2
clone_size: once
cdr3_aa: CASSSSGLAGVPDTQYF
cdr3_nt: TGTGCCAGCAGTTCCTCCGGACTAGCGGGAGTCCCAGATACGCAGTATTTT

v_call: TRBV29-1
j_call: TRBJ1-1
d_call: TRBD1
clone_size: .
cdr3_aa: CSILKRTGTTEAFF
cdr3_nt: TGCAGCATCCTTAAGAGGACAGGGACCACTGAAGCTTTCTTT

v_call: TRBV5-1
j_call: TRBJ2-2
d_call: TRBD1
clone_size: .
cdr3_aa: CASNDRGANTGELFF
cdr3_nt: TGCGCCAGCAACGACAGGGGGGCGAACACCGGGGAGCTGTTTTTT

v_call: TRBV4-2
j_call: TRBJ1-5
d_call: .
clone_size: .
cdr3_aa: CASSPTGVSQPQHF
cdr3_nt: TGTGCCAGCAGTCCGACGGGGGTTAGTCAGCCCCAGCATTTT

v_call: TRBV4-1
j_call: TRBJ1-2
d_call: TRBD1
clone_size: .
cdr3_aa: CASSEAKGAINYGYTF
cdr3_nt: TGCGCCAGCAGCGAAGCGAAGGGGGCCATTAACTATGGCTACACCTTC

v_call: TRBV30
j_call: TRBJ1-3
d_call: .
clone_size: .
cdr3_aa: CAWGQIGNTIYF
cdr3_nt: TGTGCCTGGGGACAGATTGGAAACACCATATATTTT

v_call: TRBV12-3/TRBV12-4
j_call: TRBJ2-3
d_call: .
clone_size: .
cdr3_aa: CASSLRGTDTQYF
cdr3_nt: TGTGCCAGCAGTTTGAGGGGGACAGATACGCAGTATTTT

v_call: TRBV4-1
j_call: TRBJ1-1
d_call: TRBD1
clone_size: .
cdr3_aa: CASSRGQGPLNTEAFF
cdr3_nt: TGCGCCAGCAGCCGCGGACAGGGGCCCTTGAACACTGAAGCTTTCTTT

v_call: TRBV6-5
j_call: TRBJ1-2
d_call: TRBD1
clone_size: once
cdr3_aa: CASSYSRTGGGYGYTF
cdr3_nt: TGTGCCAGCAGTTACTCGAGAACAGGGGGTGGCTATGGCTACACCTTC

v_call: TRBV19
j_call: TRBJ1-1
d_call: TRBD1
clone_size: .
cdr3_aa: CASSIGDSLMNTEAFF
cdr3_nt: TGTGCCAGTAGTATCGGGGACAGCTTAATGAACACTGAAGCTTTCTTT

v_call: TRBV3-1/TRBV3-2
j_call: TRBJ2-5
d_call: TRBD2
clone_size: .
cdr3_aa: CASSQRTSGKIQETQYF
cdr3_nt: TGTGCCAGCAGCCAACGTACTAGCGGGAAAATCCAAGAGACCCAGTACTTC

v_call: TRBV2
j_call: TRBJ2-3
d_call: TRBD2
clone_size: .
cdr3_aa: CASKLAPRVDTQYF
cdr3_nt: TGTGCCAGCAAACTAGCGCCGAGGGTGGATACGCAGTATTTT

v_call: TRBV9
j_call: TRBJ1-2
d_call: TRBD1
clone_size: few
cdr3_aa: CASSVEGQGYGYTF
cdr3_nt: TGTGCCAGCAGCGTAGAGGGACAGGGCTATGGCTACACCTTC

v_call: TRBV11-2
j_call: TRBJ1-1
d_call: .
clone_size: once
cdr3_aa: CASSLAQGYTEAFF
cdr3_nt: TGTGCCAGCAGCTTAGCGCAGGGCTACACTGAAGCTTTCTTT

v_call: TRBV11-3
j_call: TRBJ1-3
d_call: .
clone_size: .
cdr3_aa: CASSQGGQYGNTIYF
cdr3_nt: TGTGCCAGCAGCCAAGGAGGACAGTACGGAAACACCATATATTTT

v_call: TRBV5-5
j_call: TRBJ1-4
d_call: .
clone_size: .
cdr3_aa: CASSLVGETGEKLFF
cdr3_nt: TGTGCCAGCAGCTTGGTCGGGGAGACGGGCGAAAAACTGTTTTTT

v_call: TRBV24-1
j_call: TRBJ2-2
d_call: .
clone_size: .
cdr3_aa: CATSDRRLSAGELFF
cdr3_nt: TGTGCCACCAGTGATCGCCGACTATCAGCTGGGGAGCTGTTTTTT

v_call: TRBV19
j_call: TRBJ2-3
d_call: TRBD1
clone_size: .
cdr3_aa: CASSARTGGNTDTQYF
cdr3_nt: TGTGCCAGTAGTGCGCGGACAGGGGGAAACACAGATACGCAGTATTTT

v_call: TRBV30
j_call: TRBJ1-2
d_call: TRBD1
clone_size: .
cdr3_aa: CAWSRQGVAFRDGYTF
cdr3_nt: TGTGCCTGGAGCCGACAGGGGGTAGCGTTTCGGGATGGCTACACCTTC

v_call: TRBV5-1
j_call: TRBJ1-1
d_call: .
clone_size: .
cdr3_aa: CASSLQGMNTEAFF
cdr3_nt: TGCGCCAGCAGCTTGCAGGGGATGAACACTGAAGCTTTCTTT

v_call: TRBV19
j_call: TRBJ2-5
d_call: .
clone_size: few
cdr3_aa: CASSMSTQLVAGRQETQYF
cdr3_nt: TGTGCCAGTAGTATGAGCACCCAGCTGGTTGCAGGGCGCCAAGAGACCCAGTACTTC

v_call: TRBV27
j_call: TRBJ2-7
d_call: .
clone_size: once
cdr3_aa: CASSLSTTYEQYF
cdr3_nt: TGTGCCAGCAGTTTATCAACTACCTACGAGCAGTACTTC

v_call: TRBV29-1
j_call: TRBJ1-5
d_call: TRBD1
clone_size: .
cdr3_aa: CSVGTGGQPQHF
cdr3_nt: TGCAGCGTGGGGACAGGGGGTCAGCCCCAGCATTTT

v_call: TRBV5-6
j_call: TRBJ2-5
d_call: TRBD1
clone_size: .
cdr3_aa: CASSPGTGTVKGTQYF
cdr3_nt: TGTGCCAGCAGCCCCGGGACAGGAACCGTAAAGGGGACCCAGTACTTC

v_call: TRBV10-3
j_call: TRBJ1-1
d_call: TRBD1
clone_size: .
cdr3_aa: CAISGMGTGTMNTEAFF
cdr3_nt: TGTGCCATCAGTGGAATGGGGACAGGGACTATGAACACTGAAGCTTTCTTT

v_call: TRBV6-6
j_call: TRBJ2-1
d_call: TRBD2
clone_size: .
cdr3_aa: CASSYVGTSGSREQFF
cdr3_nt: TGTGCCAGCAGTTATGTGGGGACTAGCGGGAGTAGGGAGCAGTTCTTC

v_call: TRBV23-1
j_call: TRBJ1-5
d_call: .
clone_size: .
cdr3_aa: CASSQSPPGGGFDNQPQHF
cdr3_nt: TGCGCCAGCAGTCAATCGCCCCCGGGGGGCGGATTCGACAATCAGCCCCAGCATTTT

v_call: TRBV6-2/TRBV6-3
j_call: TRBJ2-1
d_call: .
clone_size: .
cdr3_aa: CASSSDRRVSYNEQFF
cdr3_nt: TGTGCCAGCAGTTCCGACCGCCGGGTATCCTACAATGAGCAGTTCTTC

v_call: TRBV9
j_call: TRBJ1-4
d_call: .
clone_size: .
cdr3_aa: CASSVATGKEKLFF
cdr3_nt: TGTGCCAGCAGCGTAGCCACGGGGAAGGAAAAACTGTTTTTT

v_call: TRBV7-2
j_call: TRBJ1-1
d_call: TRBD1
clone_size: .
cdr3_aa: CASSLQGDTEAFF
cdr3_nt: TGTGCCAGCAGCTTACAGGGGGACACTGAAGCTTTCTTT

v_call: TRBV5-8
j_call: TRBJ2-5
d_call: .
clone_size: .
cdr3_aa: CASSLQGTQETQYF
cdr3_nt: TGTGCCAGCAGCTTGCAGGGTACCCAAGAGACCCAGTACTTC

v_call: TRBV6-2/TRBV6-3
j_call: TRBJ2-1
d_call: TRBD2
clone_size: .
cdr3_aa: CASSYKREALEQFF
cdr3_nt: TGTGCCAGCAGTTACAAGCGGGAGGCCCTCGAGCAGTTCTTC

v_call: TRBV20-1
j_call: TRBJ1-2
d_call: .
clone_size: .
cdr3_aa: CSASRNYGYTF
cdr3_nt: TGCAGTGCTAGCCGGAACTATGGCTACACCTTC

v_call: TRBV11-3
j_call: TRBJ2-7
d_call: .
clone_size: .
cdr3_aa: CASSPDGLYHEQYF
cdr3_nt: TGTGCCAGCAGCCCCGACGGACTGTACCACGAGCAGTACTTC

v_call: TRBV28
j_call: TRBJ2-2
d_call: TRBD1
clone_size: once
cdr3_aa: CASSPQTRTGGTGELFF
cdr3_nt: TGTGCCAGCAGTCCTCAAACTCGGACAGGGGGCACCGGGGAGCTGTTTTTT

v_call: TRBV5-1
j_call: TRBJ2-7
d_call: TRBD1
clone_size: once
cdr3_aa: CATRTGTGAYEQYF
cdr3_nt: TGCGCCACCCGAACCGGGACAGGGGCCTACGAGCAGTACTTC

v_call: TRBV5-1
j_call: TRBJ2-1
d_call: .
clone_size: .
cdr3_aa: CASSQLGTGYNEQFF
cdr3_nt: TGCGCCAGCAGCCAACTCGGGACTGGATACAATGAGCAGTTCTTC